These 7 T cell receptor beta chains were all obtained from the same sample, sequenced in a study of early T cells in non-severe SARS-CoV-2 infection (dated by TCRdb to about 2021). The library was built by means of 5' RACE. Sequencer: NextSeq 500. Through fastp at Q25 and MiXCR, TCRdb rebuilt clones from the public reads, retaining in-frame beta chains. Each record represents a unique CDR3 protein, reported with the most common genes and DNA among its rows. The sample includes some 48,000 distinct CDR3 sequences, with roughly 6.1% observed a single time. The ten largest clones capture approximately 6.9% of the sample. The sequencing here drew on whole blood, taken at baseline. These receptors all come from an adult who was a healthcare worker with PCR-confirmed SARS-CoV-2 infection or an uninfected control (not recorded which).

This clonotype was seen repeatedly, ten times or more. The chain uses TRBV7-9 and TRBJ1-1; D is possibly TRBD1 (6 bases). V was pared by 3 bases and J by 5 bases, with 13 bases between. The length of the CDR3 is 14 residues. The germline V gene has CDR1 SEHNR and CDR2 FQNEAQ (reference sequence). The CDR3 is CASSFRGRGTEAFF. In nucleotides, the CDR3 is TGTGCCAGCAGCTTTCGCGGCAGGGGTACTGAAGCTTTCTTT.

CDR3 coding DNA: TGTGCCAGCAGTTCCAGACATGGTTCACCCCTCCACTTT. Residues: CASSSRHGSPLHF. The rearrangement links TRBV3-1 to TRBJ1-6; no reliable D call. This CDR3 spans 13 amino acids. Germline V gene data show CDR1 as LGHDT and CDR2 as YNNKEL (reference sequence). The V and J ends lost 6 bases and 9 bases respectively, with 12 bases between them.

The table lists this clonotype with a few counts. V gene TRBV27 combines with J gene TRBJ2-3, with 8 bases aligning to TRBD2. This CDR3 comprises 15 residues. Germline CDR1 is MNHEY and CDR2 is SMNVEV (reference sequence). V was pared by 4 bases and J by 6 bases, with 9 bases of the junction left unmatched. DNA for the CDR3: TGTGCCAGCAGTTACCAGGGACTAGGCTCCGATACGCAGTATTTT. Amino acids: CASSYQGLGSDTQYF.

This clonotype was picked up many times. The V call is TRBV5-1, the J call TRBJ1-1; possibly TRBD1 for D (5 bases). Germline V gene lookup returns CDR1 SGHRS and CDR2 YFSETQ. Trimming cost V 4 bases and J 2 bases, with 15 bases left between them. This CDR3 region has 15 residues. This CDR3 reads CASSIGGSRNTEAFF. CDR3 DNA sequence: TGCGCCAGCAGCATTGGGGGGAGCCGCAACACTGAAGCTTTCTTT.

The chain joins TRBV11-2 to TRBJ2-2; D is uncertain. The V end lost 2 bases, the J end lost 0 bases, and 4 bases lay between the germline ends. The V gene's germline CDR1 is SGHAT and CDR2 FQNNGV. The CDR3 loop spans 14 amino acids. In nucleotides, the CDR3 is TGTGCCAGCAGCTTACTCACGAACACCGGGGAGCTGTTTTTT. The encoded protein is CASSLLTNTGELFF. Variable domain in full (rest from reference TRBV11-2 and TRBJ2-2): EAGVAQSPRYKIIEKRQSVAFWCNPISGHATLYWYQQILGQGPKLLIQFQNNGVVDDSQLPKDRFSAERLKGVDSTLKIQPAKLEDSAVYLCASSLLTNTGELFFGEGSRLTVL.

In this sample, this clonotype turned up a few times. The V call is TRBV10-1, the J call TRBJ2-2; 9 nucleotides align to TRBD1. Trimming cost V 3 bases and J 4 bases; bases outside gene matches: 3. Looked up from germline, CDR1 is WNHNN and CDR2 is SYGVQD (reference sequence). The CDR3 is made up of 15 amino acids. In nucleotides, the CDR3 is TGCGCCAGCAGTGACCAGACAGGGGGCACCGGGGAGCTGTTTTTT. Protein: CASSDQTGGTGELFF.

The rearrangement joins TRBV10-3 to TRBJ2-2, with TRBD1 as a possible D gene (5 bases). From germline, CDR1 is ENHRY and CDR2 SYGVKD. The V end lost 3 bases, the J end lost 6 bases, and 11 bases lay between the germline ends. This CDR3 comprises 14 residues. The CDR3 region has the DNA TGTGCCATCAGTGATGGACATTCAGCCGGGGAGCTGTTTTTT. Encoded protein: CAISDGHSAGELFF.